This T cell receptor beta chain was sequenced during a study of blood T cell repertoires in COVID-19. Study information: Spain, Italy and the United States supplied samples that represented acute and convalescent COVID-19. From T cells, B-cell-depleted T cells, or PBMCs came the material, which was cDNA or gDNA.

In the authors' methods: The assay estimated nucleated cells by amplifying reference gene primers. Clones were read by immunoSEQ multiplex PCR, and TCRdb kept only the in-frame ones, dropping some. That table supplies the V and J calls and clone size; D and trimming were determined from the DNA. The sample includes 310,000 or so clones, roughly 90% of them seen just once. This CDR3 spans 15 amino acids. The germline V and J ends were trimmed by 2 bases and 5 bases, with 15 bases remaining between them. CDR1 is SGHKS, CDR2 YYEKEE, per germline (reference sequence). The sequenced sample was peripheral blood. This rearrangement joins TRBV5-5 to TRBJ2-3, with D possibly being TRBD2 (7 bases). The sequence derives from a woman between 45 and 65 years old with active or convalescent COVID-19. Written as DNA, the CDR3 is TGTGCCAGCAGCTTATTACAGGGAGGGGAAGATACGCAGTATTTT. It yields the protein CASSLLQGGEDTQYF.